The rows below give T cell receptor beta chains drawn from one sample of a study of blood T cell repertoires in COVID-19. Generated by immunoSEQ multiplex PCR, the TCRdb table keeps only in-frame clones and is missing some. The sample carries 150,000 to 200,000 clones, 80% to 90% recorded once. What was sequenced was PBMCs or T cells enriched from blood (not recorded which). These receptors originate from a woman between 45 and 65 years old in a cohort exposed to, infected with or recovered from COVID-19 (not recorded which). Both conserved end residues are part of each CDR3. Each record gives: clone size, J gene, V gene, D gene, CDR3 protein, CDR3 DNA. D genes are given only for firm matches. The size of a clone is reported for some rows only, either as once, few or many, or as a class for expanded clones.

. | TRBJ2-3 | TRBV11-1 | . | CASSFSGSRNTQYF | TGTGCCAGCAGCTTCTCCGGGAGCAGGAATACGCAGTATTTT
once | TRBJ1-2 | TRBV6-2/TRBV6-3 | TRBD1 | CASSTLSRAGGFYGYTF | TGTGCCAGCAGCACCCTCAGTAGGGCAGGGGGCTTCTATGGCTACACCTTC
. | TRBJ1-3 | TRBV30 | . | CAWRNRASGNTIYF | TGTGCCTGGAGGAACAGGGCCTCTGGAAACACCATATATTTT
. | TRBJ1-2 | TRBV19 | . | CASSIVGGGYTF | TGTGCCAGTAGTATAGTCGGTGGTGGCTACACCTTC
. | TRBJ2-7 | TRBV28 | . | CASSFPAWSGSYEQYF | TGTGCCAGCAGTTTCCCCGCGTGGTCGGGCTCCTACGAGCAGTACTTC
. | TRBJ2-1 | TRBV5-1 | . | CASSFVSEQFF | TGCGCCAGCAGCTTTGTTAGTGAGCAGTTCTTC
medium-sized | TRBJ2-2 | TRBV19 | . | CASDRSTGELFF | TGTGCCAGCGACAGGTCCACCGGGGAGCTGTTTTTT
once | TRBJ1-2 | TRBV5-4 | TRBD1 | CASIPQGGSGYTF | TGTGCCAGCATACCCCAGGGGGGAAGTGGCTACACCTTC
. | TRBJ1-2 | TRBV28 | . | CASIPTRYYGYTF | TGTGCCAGCATCCCTACTCGGTACTATGGCTACACCTTC
. | TRBJ1-3 | TRBV5-1 | . | CASSQRGGEGNTIYF | TGCGCCAGCAGCCAACGAGGGGGAGAGGGAAACACCATATATTTT
. | TRBJ2-7 | TRBV21-1 | . | CASRRGGAARNYF | TGTGCCAGCAGAAGGGGGGGAGCCGCTCGGAATTACTTC
. | TRBJ1-1 | TRBV28 | TRBD1 | CASSLGTGPGTEAFF | TGTGCCAGCAGCTTAGGGACAGGTCCTGGCACTGAAGCTTTCTTT
. | TRBJ2-2 | TRBV6-5 | . | CASSYLASNTGELFF | TGTGCCAGCAGTTATCTAGCTTCAAACACCGGGGAGCTGTTTTTT
. | TRBJ2-1 | TRBV5-1 | TRBD1 | CASSFGGTGGYNEQFF | TGCGCCAGCAGCTTTGGCGGGACAGGAGGCTACAATGAGCAGTTCTTC
. | TRBJ2-1 | TRBV18 | . | CASSPPTGEDSYNEQFF | TGTGCCAGCTCACCACCGACGGGGGAGGACTCCTACAATGAGCAGTTCTTC
few | TRBJ2-7 | TRBV12-3/TRBV12-4 | . | CASSRQGGEQYF | TGTGCCAGCAGCCGACAGGGAGGCGAGCAGTACTTC
. | TRBJ1-5 | TRBV10-1 | TRBD1 | CAILLCPPDRVGNQPQHF | TGCGCCATCCTTCTGTGCCCACCGGACAGGGTCGGCAATCAGCCCCAGCATTTT
. | TRBJ2-1 | TRBV6-5 | . | CASSYSLEEEQFF | TGTGCCAGCAGTTACTCCCTAGAGGAAGAGCAGTTCTTC
. | TRBJ2-3 | TRBV10-3 | TRBD2 | CAISSGSGTDTQYF | TGTGCCATCAGTAGCGGGAGTGGGACAGATACGCAGTATTTT
. | TRBJ2-7 | TRBV19 | TRBD1 | CASSPRDSSYEQYF | TGTGCCAGTAGCCCACGGGACAGCTCCTACGAGCAGTACTTC
. | TRBJ2-3 | TRBV7-3 | . | CASSDVAAGTQYF | TGTGCCAGCAGCGACGTAGCGGCCGGTACGCAGTATTTT
. | TRBJ2-5 | TRBV28 | TRBD2 | CASSSPSGGQETQYF | TGTGCCAGCAGTTCCCCGAGCGGGGGACAAGAGACCCAGTACTTC
. | TRBJ1-6 | TRBV7-9 | . | CASSRGTDNSPLHF | TGTGCCAGCTCCCGAGGCACCGACAATTCACCCCTCCACTTT
. | TRBJ1-5 | TRBV27 | TRBD1 | CASSPGQYSNQPQHF | TGTGCCAGCAGTCCGGGACAGTATAGCAATCAGCCCCAGCATTTT
. | TRBJ2-7 | TRBV9 | TRBD1 | CASSPLDRGLYQYF | TGTGCCAGCAGCCCTTTGGACAGGGGGTTATACCAGTACTTC
. | TRBJ2-1 | TRBV15 | TRBD2 | CATSQMGGFGYNEQFF | TGTGCCACCAGCCAAATGGGAGGGTTTGGTTACAATGAGCAGTTCTTC
. | TRBJ2-1 | TRBV2 | . | CASSEEVGRQEQFF | TGTGCCAGCAGTGAAGAGGTGGGGAGGCAAGAGCAGTTCTTC
. | TRBJ2-2 | TRBV5-1 | TRBD1 | CASSLQTGVSAGELFF | TGCGCCAGCAGCCTACAGACAGGGGTTAGTGCCGGGGAGCTGTTTTTT
. | TRBJ1-5 | TRBV5-1 | . | CASSLGDGSSNQPQHF | TGCGCCAGCAGCTTGGGTGACGGGTCTAGCAATCAGCCCCAGCATTTT
. | TRBJ1-5 | TRBV2 | TRBD1 | CASTSGQGNQPQHF | TGTGCCAGCACTTCAGGACAGGGAAATCAGCCCCAGCATTTT
. | TRBJ1-3 | TRBV11-2 | . | CASSFGLTSGNTIYF | TGTGCCAGCAGCTTTGGACTTACCTCTGGAAACACCATATATTTT
. | TRBJ2-5 | TRBV3-1/TRBV3-2 | TRBD2 | CASSQDLLAGGETQYF | TGTGCCAGCAGCCAAGATTTACTAGCGGGAGGAGAGACCCAGTACTTC
. | TRBJ2-2 | TRBV7-2 | TRBD2 | CASSWTSVNGELFF | TGTGCCAGCAGCTGGACTAGCGTTAACGGGGAGCTGTTTTTT
. | TRBJ2-7 | TRBV6-5 | TRBD2 | CASVLGLAGDEQYF | TGTGCCAGCGTTCTGGGACTAGCGGGAGACGAGCAGTACTTC
. | TRBJ2-4 | TRBV13 | . | CASSLVTGLAKNIQYF | TGTGCCAGCAGCTTAGTTACAGGGCTAGCCAAAAACATTCAGTACTTC
once | TRBJ2-7 | TRBV3-1/TRBV3-2 | TRBD1 | CASSQGWTGLYEQYF | TGTGCCAGCAGCCAAGGTTGGACAGGGCTCTACGAGCAGTACTTC
. | TRBJ2-1 | TRBV4-3 | . | CASSEGQSYNEQFF | TGCGCCAGCAGCGAAGGACAGTCCTACAATGAGCAGTTCTTC
. | TRBJ2-2 | TRBV7-2 | . | CASSLAGAGELFF | TGTGCCAGCAGCTTGGCAGGGGCCGGGGAGCTGTTTTTT
. | TRBJ1-2 | TRBV5-8 | . | CASSLVRGSYTF | TGTGCCAGCAGCTTGGTTAGGGGGAGCTACACCTTC
few | TRBJ2-5 | TRBV24-1 | TRBD1 | CATSDGTGKQETQYF | TGTGCCACCAGTGACGGGACAGGGAAGCAAGAGACCCAGTACTTC
. | TRBJ1-2 | TRBV28 | . | CASSPGTAGANYGYTF | TGTGCCAGCAGTCCCGGGACGGCGGGGGCTAACTATGGCTACACCTTC
once | TRBJ1-6 | TRBV21-1 | . | CASSKRDSRGLYNSPLHF | TGTGCCAGCAGCAAAAGGGATTCGAGGGGGCTCTATAATTCACCCCTCCACTTT
. | TRBJ2-2 | TRBV7-3 | . | CASSRTHTGELFF | TGTGCCAGCAGCCGAACTCACACCGGGGAGCTGTTTTTT
once | TRBJ1-4 | TRBV28 | TRBD1 | CASSFVTGRPNEKLFF | TGTGCCAGCAGTTTCGTGACAGGGCGGCCTAATGAAAAACTGTTTTTT
once | TRBJ2-1 | TRBV5-8 | . | CASSTGQVLYNEQFF | TGTGCCAGCAGCACGGGACAAGTACTCTACAATGAGCAGTTCTTC
. | TRBJ1-1 | TRBV7-6 | TRBD1 | CASSLTGQGLMNTEAFF | TGTGCCAGCAGCTTGACCGGACAGGGACTTATGAACACTGAAGCTTTCTTT
. | TRBJ2-6 | TRBV9 | . | CASSVEGNGANVLTF | TGTGCCAGCAGCGTAGAGGGGAACGGGGCCAACGTCCTGACTTTC
. | TRBJ1-3 | TRBV10-3 | . | CAISSADGYSGNTIYF | TGTGCCATCAGTAGCGCAGACGGCTACTCTGGAAACACCATATATTTT
. | TRBJ2-1 | TRBV6-5 | TRBD1 | CASVPSTGDNEQFF | TGTGCCAGCGTCCCCTCGACAGGGGACAATGAGCAGTTCTTC
. | TRBJ1-4 | TRBV14 | . | CASSPFPGGDNEKLFF | TGTGCCAGCAGCCCTTTCCCGGGAGGAGATAATGAAAAACTGTTTTTT